The entry below gives a single T cell receptor (beta chain) sequence along with its context. Its target is not known. These data are taken from a study of cytomegalovirus exposure and HLA in healthy donors. Germline values: CDR1 MNHEY, CDR2 SVGAGI. The CDR3 extends over 15 amino acids. V was shortened by 4 bases and J by 5 bases, with 18 bases between the two germline ends. Study-level findings and limits: There were under 200 TCR beta chains listed as cytomegalovirus-associated. Analyses of presence/absence relied on an assumption of roughly uniform sequencing depth across donors.

With 60 Vbeta and 13 Jbeta primers, the PCR was carried out. Assay: immunoSEQ multiplex PCR; the TCRdb copy retains only in-frame clones and omits some. The sample shows fewer than 75,000 clones, roughly four fifths of them seen only once. The sequence derives from a man between 65 and 85 years old in good health and CMV-seronegative. The material sequenced was PBMCs. The chain is built from TRBV6-5 and TRBJ2-7; D not certain. CDR3 protein: CASSLRFSGGDEQYF. The CDR3, as DNA: TGTGCCAGCAGTTTGAGGTTCTCCGGCGGAGACGAGCAGTACTTC.